This T cell receptor beta chain was observed in a study of a mutant IDH1 vaccine in newly diagnosed glioma. On the study more broadly: Patients were given eight vaccinations, scheduled in weeks 1, 3, 5, 7, 11, 15, 19 and 23. Standard pretreatment was either radiotherapy, temozolomide, or, for most, radiochemotherapy with temozolomide. Patients were started on vaccination 4-6 weeks after radiotherapy alone, or with temozolomide cycles.

Time point given: week 5, during vaccination. The vaccine gave 300 ug of a 20-mer mutant IDH1 peptide subcutaneously per dose. Regarding this clone: Its antigen remains unidentified.

The assay was immunoSEQ multiplex PCR, and TCRdb's table has in-frame clones only and misses some. The sample shows under 45,000 clones, about four fifths of them seen only once. This sample comprised PBMCs, obtained from a glioma patient whose treatment included an IDH1 peptide vaccine. The sequence came from a man aged 50 to 60 with glioma.

CDR3 DNA sequence: TGTGCCAGCAGTTTCGGGACAGGGGGCAGCGAGCAGTACTTC. Translating gives CASSFGTGGSEQYF. This rearrangement joins TRBV27 to TRBJ2-7, with TRBD1 matching over 12 bases. The CDR3 loop spans 14 amino acids. The germline CDR1 and CDR2 sequences are MNHEY and SMNVEV (reference sequence). Trimming took 3 bases from V and 6 from J; bases not matched to a gene: 3.